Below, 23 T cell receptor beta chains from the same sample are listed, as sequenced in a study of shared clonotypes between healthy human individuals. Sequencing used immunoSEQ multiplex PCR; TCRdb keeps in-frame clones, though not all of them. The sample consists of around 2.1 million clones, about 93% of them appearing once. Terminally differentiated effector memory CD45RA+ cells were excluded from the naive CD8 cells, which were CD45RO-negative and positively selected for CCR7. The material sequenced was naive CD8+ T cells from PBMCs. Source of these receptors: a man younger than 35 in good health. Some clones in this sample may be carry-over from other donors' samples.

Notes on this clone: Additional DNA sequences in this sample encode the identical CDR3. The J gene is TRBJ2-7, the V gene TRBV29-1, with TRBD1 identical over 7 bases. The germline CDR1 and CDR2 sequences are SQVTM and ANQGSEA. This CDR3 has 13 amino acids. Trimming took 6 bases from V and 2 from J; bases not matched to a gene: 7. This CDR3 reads CSVPGTETYEQYF. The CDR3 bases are TGCAGCGTCCCCGGGACAGAGACCTACGAGCAGTACTTC.

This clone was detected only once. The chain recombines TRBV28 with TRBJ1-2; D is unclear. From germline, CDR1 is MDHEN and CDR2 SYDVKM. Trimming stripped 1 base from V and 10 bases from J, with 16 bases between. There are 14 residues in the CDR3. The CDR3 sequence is CASSLSGGGFDYTF. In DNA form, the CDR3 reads TGTGCCAGCAGTTTATCCGGAGGCGGGTTTGACTACACCTTC.

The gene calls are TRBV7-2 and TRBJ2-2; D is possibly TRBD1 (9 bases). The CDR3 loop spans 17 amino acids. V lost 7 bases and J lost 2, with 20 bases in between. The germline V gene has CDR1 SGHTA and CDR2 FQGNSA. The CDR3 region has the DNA TGTGCCAGCACCTGGGGGACAGGGACTAGAAACACCGGGGAGCTGTTTTTT. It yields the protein CASTWGTGTRNTGELFF.

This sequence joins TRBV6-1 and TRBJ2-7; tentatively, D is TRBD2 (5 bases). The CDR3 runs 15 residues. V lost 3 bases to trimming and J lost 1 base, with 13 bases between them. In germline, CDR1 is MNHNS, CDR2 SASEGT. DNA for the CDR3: TGTGCCAGCAGTGACGGGATGCGGCCGTCCTACGAGCAGTACTTC. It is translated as CASSDGMRPSYEQYF.

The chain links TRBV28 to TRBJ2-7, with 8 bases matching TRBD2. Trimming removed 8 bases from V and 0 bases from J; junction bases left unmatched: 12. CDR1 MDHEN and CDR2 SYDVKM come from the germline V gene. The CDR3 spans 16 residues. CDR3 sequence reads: CASGGGQSSSSYEQYF. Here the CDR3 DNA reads TGTGCCAGCGGCGGGGGGCAGAGTAGCAGCTCCTACGAGCAGTACTTC.

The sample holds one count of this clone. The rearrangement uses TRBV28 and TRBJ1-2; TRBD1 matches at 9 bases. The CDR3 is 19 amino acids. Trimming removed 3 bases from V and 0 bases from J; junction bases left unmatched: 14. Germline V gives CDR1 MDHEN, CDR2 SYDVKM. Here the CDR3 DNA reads TGTGCCAGCAGTTTCCCATCCTACCCCCGGGACAGGGCTAACTATGGCTACACCTTC. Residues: CASSFPSYPRDRANYGYTF.

The CDR3, as DNA: TGTGCCAGCAGCTACACGGGGGACAGTACCTACAATGAGCAGTTCTTC. This gives the protein CASSYTGDSTYNEQFF. The chain couples TRBV7-8 to TRBJ2-1; TRBD1 is a possible D gene (7 bases). The CDR3 contains 16 residues. Germline V lookup: CDR1 SGHVS, CDR2 FQNEAQ. Trimming took 4 bases from V and 2 from J, leaving 15 bases between them.

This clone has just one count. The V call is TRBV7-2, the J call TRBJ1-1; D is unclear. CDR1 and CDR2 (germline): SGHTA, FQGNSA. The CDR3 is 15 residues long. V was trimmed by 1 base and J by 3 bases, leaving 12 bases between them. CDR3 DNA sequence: TGTGCCAGCAGCTTAGAGTGGCTGACCTACACTGAAGCTTTCTTT. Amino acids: CASSLEWLTYTEAFF. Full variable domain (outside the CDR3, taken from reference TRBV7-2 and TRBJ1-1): GAGVSQSPSNKVTEKGKDVELRCDPISGHTALYWYRQSLGQGLEFLIYFQGNSAPDKSGLPSDRFSAERTGGSVSTLTIQRTQQEDSAVYLCASSLEWLTYTEAFFGQGTRLTVV.

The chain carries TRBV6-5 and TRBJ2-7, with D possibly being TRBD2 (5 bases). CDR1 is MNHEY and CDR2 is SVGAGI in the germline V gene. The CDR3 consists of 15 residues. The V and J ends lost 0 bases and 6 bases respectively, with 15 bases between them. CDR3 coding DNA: TGTGCCAGCAGTTACTCGATTAGCGCCGCCGGCGAGCAGTACTTC. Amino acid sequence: CASSYSISAAGEQYF.

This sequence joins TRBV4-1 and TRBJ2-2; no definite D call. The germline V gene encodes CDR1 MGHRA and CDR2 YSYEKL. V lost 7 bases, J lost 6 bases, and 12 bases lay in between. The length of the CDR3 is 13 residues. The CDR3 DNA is TGCGCCAGCAAACCAAATATTCCCGGGGAGCTGTTTTTT. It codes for CASKPNIPGELFF.

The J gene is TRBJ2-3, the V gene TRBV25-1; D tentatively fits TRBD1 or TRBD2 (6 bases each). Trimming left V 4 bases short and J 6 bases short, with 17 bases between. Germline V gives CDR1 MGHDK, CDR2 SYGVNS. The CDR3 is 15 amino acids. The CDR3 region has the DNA TGTGCCAGCAGTGTAGATAAGGGGGGAAGGGATACGCAGTATTTT. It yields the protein CASSVDKGGRDTQYF.

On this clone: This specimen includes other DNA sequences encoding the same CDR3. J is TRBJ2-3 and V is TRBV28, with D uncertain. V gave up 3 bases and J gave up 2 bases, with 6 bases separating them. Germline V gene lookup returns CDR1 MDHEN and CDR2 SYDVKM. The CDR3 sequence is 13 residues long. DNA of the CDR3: TGTGCCAGCAGTTTTGGGCCCACAGATACGCAGTATTTT. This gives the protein CASSFGPTDTQYF.

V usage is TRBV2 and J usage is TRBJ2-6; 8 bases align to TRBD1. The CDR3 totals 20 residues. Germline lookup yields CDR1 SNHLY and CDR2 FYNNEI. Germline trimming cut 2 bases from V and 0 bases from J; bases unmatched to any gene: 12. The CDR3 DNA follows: TGTGCCAGCAGTGAACCCAATCTCCAGGGGGCCATCTCTGGGGCCAACGTCCTGACTTTC. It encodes CASSEPNLQGAISGANVLTF.

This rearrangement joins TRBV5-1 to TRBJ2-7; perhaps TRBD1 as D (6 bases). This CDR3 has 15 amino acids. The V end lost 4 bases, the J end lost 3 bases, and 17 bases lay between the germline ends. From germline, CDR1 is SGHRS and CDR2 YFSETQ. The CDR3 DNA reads TGCGCCAGCAGCCCAAGCCAGGGGCTACTCTACGAGCAGTACTTC. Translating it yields CASSPSQGLLYEQYF.

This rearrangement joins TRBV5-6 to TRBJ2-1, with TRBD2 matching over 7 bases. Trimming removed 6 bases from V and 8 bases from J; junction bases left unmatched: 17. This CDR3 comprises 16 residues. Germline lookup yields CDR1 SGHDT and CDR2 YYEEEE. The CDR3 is CASTDRREVSGDEQFF. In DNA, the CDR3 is TGTGCCAGCACTGACAGACGGGAGGTGTCGGGGGATGAGCAGTTCTTC.

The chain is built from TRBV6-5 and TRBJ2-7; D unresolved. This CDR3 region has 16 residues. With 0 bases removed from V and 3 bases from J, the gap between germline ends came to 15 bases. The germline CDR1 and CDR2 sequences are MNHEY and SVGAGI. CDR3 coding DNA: TGTGCCAGCAGTTACTCGATGCCGCTTCGAGTCTACGAGCAGTACTTC. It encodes CASSYSMPLRVYEQYF.

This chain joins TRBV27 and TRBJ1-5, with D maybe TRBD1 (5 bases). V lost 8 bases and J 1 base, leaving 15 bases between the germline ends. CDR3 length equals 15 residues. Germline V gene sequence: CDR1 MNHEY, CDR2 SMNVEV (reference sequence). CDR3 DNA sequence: TGTGCCAGCGGGACCCCCCAGCCGAGCAATCAGCCCCAGCATTTT. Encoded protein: CASGTPQPSNQPQHF.

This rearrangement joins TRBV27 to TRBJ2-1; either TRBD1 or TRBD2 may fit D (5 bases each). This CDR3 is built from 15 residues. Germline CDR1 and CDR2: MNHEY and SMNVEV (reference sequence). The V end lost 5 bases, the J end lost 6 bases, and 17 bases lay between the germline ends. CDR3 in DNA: TGTGCCAGCAGTATCCGGGACCTATTCCGCAATGAGCAGTTCTTC. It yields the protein CASSIRDLFRNEQFF.

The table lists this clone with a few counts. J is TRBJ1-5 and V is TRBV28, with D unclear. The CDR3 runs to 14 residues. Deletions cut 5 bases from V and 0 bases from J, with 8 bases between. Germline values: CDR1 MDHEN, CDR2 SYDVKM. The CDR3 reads CASSVGVSNQPQHF. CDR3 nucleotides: TGTGCCAGCAGTGTGGGCGTTAGCAATCAGCCCCAGCATTTT.

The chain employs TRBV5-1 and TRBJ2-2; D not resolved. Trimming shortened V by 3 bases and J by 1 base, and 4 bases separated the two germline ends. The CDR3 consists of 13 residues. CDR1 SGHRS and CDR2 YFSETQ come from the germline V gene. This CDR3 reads CASSYLNTGELFF. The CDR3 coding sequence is TGCGCCAGCAGCTACTTGAACACCGGGGAGCTGTTTTTT.

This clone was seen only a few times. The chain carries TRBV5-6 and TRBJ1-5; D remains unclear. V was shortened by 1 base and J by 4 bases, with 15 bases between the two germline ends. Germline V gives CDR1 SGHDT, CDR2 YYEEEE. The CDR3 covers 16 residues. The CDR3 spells CASSLFLDLVNQPQHF. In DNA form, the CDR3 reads TGTGCCAGCAGCTTGTTTCTTGATCTGGTGAATCAGCCCCAGCATTTT. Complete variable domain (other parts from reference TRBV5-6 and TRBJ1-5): DAGVTQSPTHLIKTRGQQVTLRCSPKSGHDTVSWYQQALGQGPQFIFQYYEEEERQRGNFPDRFSGHQFPNYSSELNVNALLLGDSALYLCASSLFLDLVNQPQHFGDGTRLSIL.

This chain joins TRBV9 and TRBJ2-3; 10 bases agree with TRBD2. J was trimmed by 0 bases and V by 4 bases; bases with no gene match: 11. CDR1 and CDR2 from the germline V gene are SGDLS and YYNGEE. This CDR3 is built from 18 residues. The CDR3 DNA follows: TGTGCCAGCAGCTCCAGCCCACTAGCGGGACGTAGCACAGATACGCAGTATTTT. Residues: CASSSSPLAGRSTDTQYF.

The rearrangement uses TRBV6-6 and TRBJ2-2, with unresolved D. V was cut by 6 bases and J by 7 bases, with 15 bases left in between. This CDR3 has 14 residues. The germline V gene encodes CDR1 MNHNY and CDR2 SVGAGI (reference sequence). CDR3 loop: CASSEDTYYGELFF. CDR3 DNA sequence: TGTGCCAGCAGCGAAGACACCTACTACGGGGAGCTGTTTTTT.